This T cell receptor beta chain was documented in a study of T cell repertoires in cytomegalovirus infection. Study-level background: An indication of both CMV infection and matching HLA type came from public TCR beta signatures. Regarding the study as a whole: There were carriers of CMV plus the relevant HLA, and cumulative public TCR beta family frequency identified them. It was HLA-C-restricted CMV-specific TCR beta clonotypes that dominated the response ex vivo.

In TCRdb, the reads were re-called with MiXCR into one record per CDR3 protein. The data contain about 310,000 distinct CDR3 sequences, about 17% of them singletons. Germline V CDR1 and CDR2: SGHAT, FQNNGV. The V gene lost 0 bases and the J gene lost 4 bases, with 9 bases spanning the gap. The CDR3 length is 14 residues. As to this clonotype: Its target is unknown.

The J gene is TRBJ1-1, the V gene TRBV11-2; D uncertain. The sample consisted of PBMCs. The clonotype was recovered from a human donor in good health (CMV status not recorded). Some clones in this sample may be carry-over from other donors' samples. The CDR3 DNA is TGTGCCAGCAGCTTAGATCGGGTCAGCACTGAAGCTTTCTTT. Translating it yields CASSLDRVSTEAFF.